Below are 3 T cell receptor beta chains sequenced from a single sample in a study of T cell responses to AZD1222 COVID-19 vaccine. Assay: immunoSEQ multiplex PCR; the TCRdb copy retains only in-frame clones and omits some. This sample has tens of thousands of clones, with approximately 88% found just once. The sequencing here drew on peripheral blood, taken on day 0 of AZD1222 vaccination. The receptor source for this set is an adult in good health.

CDR3 nucleotide sequence: TGCGCCAGCAGTCAATCGGCTAGCGGGTGGAACCTTAGCACAGATACGCAGTATTTT. Translation: CASSQSASGWNLSTDTQYF. The chain joins TRBV23-1 to TRBJ2-3; the match to TRBD2 covers 8 bases. TRBV23-1 is identified as an open reading frame with a role that is uncertain. The CDR3 sequence is 19 residues long. Trimming cost V 0 bases and J 0 bases; bases outside gene matches: 11.

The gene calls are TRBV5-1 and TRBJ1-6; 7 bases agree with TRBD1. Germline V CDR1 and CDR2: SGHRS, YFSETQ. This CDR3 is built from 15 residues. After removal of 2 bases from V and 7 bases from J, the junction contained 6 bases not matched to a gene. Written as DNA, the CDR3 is TGCGCCAGCAGCTTACAAGACAGGGAGAATTCACCCCTCCACTTT. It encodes CASSLQDRENSPLHF. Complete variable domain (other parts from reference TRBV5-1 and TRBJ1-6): KAGVTQTPRYLIKTRGQQVTLSCSPISGHRSVSWYQQTPGQGLQFLFEYFSETQRNKGNFPGRFSGRQFSNSRSEMNVSTLELGDSALYLCASSLQDRENSPLHFGNGTRLTVT.

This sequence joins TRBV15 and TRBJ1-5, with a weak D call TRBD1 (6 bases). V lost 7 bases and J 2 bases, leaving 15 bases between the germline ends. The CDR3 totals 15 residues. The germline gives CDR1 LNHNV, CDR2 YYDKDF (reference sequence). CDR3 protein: CATNGGDRGNQPQHF. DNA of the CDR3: TGTGCCACCAACGGGGGCGATAGGGGCAATCAGCCCCAGCATTTT.